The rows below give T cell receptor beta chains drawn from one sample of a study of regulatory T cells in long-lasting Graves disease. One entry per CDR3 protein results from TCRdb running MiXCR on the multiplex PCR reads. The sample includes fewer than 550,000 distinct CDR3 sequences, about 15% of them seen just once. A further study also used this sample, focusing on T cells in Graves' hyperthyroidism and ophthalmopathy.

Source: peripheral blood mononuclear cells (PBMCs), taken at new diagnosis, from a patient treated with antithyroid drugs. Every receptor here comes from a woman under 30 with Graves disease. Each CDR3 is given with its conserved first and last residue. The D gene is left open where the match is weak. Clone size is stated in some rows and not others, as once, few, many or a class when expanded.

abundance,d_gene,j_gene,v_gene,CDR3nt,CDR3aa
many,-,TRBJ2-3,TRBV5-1,TGCGCCAGCAGCTTGGGTGTTACGCAGTATTTT,CASSLGVTQYF
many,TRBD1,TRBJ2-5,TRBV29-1,TGCAGCGGGTACAGGGGGCCTCCTCGAGAGACCCAGTACTTC,CSGYRGPPRETQYF
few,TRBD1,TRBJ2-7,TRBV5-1,TGCGCCAGCAGCTTGGAGACAGGGACGGCCCGCGAGGAGTACTTC,CASSLETGTAREEYF
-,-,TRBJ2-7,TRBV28,TGTGCCAGCAGTTTTTTTAGGCCTGGTAACCGAAACTACGAGCAGTACTTC,CASSFFRPGNRNYEQYF
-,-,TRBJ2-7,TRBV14,TGTGCCAGCAGCAGACGACTAGTCTACGAGCAGTACTTC,CASSRRLVYEQYF
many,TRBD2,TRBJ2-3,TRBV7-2,TGTGCCAGCAGCGGACCCGGGACTAGCGGGAGAGCAGATACGCAGTATTTT,CASSGPGTSGRADTQYF
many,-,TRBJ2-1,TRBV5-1,TGCGCCAGCAGCTTTAACGGCGAGCAGTTCTTC,CASSFNGEQFF
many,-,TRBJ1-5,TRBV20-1,TGCAGTGCTAGTAGGGGGAATCAGCCCCAGCATTTT,CSASRGNQPQHF
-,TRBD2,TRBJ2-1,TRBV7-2,TGTGCCAGCAGACGCACCAGCGGGGTGTACAATGAGCAGTTCTTC,CASRRTSGVYNEQFF
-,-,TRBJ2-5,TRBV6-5,TGTGCCAGCAGTTACGGGGAGACTAGTCTTGAGACCCAGTACTTC,CASSYGETSLETQYF
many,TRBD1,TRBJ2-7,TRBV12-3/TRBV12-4,TGTGCCAGCAGCGGACAGGGGGTTCCCTACGAGCAGTACTTC,CASSGQGVPYEQYF
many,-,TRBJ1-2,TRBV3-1,TGTGCCAGCAGCCAAGCTCAAGTTAACTATGGCTACACCTTC,CASSQAQVNYGYTF
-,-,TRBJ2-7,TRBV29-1,TGCAGGATCGGGTACGAGCAGTACTTC,CRIGYEQYF
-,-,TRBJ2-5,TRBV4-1,TGCGCCAGCTCGGGGATACACCAAGAGACCCAGTACTTC,CASSGIHQETQYF
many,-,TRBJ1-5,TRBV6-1,TGTGCCAGCGGATCCGCCGGGGGGCAAGGTCAGCCCCAGCATTTT,CASGSAGGQGQPQHF
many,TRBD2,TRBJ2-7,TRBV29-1,TGCAGCGTTGAAGAGGGGACTAGCTACGAGCAGTACTTC,CSVEEGTSYEQYF
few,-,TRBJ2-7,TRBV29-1,TGCAGCGTTGAAGAGAGATACGAGCAGTACTTC,CSVEERYEQYF
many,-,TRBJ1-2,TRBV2,TGTGCCAGCAGAAGGGACGGATCTATGGCTTGCACCTTC,CASRRDGSMACTF
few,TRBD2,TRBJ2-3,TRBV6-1,TGTGCCAGCAGTCCCGGGACTAGCGGGAGAGAGAATTACACAGATACGCAGTATTTT,CASSPGTSGRENYTDTQYF
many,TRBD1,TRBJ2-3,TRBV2,TGTGCCAGCCGTAGGGACAGGGGGCCCACAGATACGCAGTATTTT,CASRRDRGPTDTQYF
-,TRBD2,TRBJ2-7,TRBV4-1,TGCGCCAGCAGCCAAGAAGGCCTAGCGGGAGGCGAGCAGTACTTC,CASSQEGLAGGEQYF
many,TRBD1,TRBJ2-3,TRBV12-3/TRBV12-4,TGTGCCAGCAGTAACCGGGACAGATCTAGCACAGATACGCAGTATTTT,CASSNRDRSSTDTQYF
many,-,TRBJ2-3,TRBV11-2,TGTGCCAGCAGCTTAGGATTAGCGGAATCTCAGGGGGGGCAGTATTTT,CASSLGLAESQGGQYF
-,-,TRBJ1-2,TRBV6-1,TGTGCCAGCAGGAAAGAAGCCGGGGGTATGAACTATGGCTACACCTTC,CASRKEAGGMNYGYTF
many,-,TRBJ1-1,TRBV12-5,TGTGCTAGTGGTTTGACCGCTAACAGTGAAGCTTTCTTT,CASGLTANSEAFF
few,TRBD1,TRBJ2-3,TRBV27,TGTGCCAGCAGTCCTGGACAGGTCCCAGATACGCAGTATTTT,CASSPGQVPDTQYF
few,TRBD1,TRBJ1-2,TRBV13,TGTGCCAGCACCCAACAGGGGAGCTGGGGCTACACCTTC,CASTQQGSWGYTF
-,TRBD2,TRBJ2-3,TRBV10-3,TGTGCCATCAGCGCGAATAGCGGGAGGGCCATGGATACGCAGTATTTT,CAISANSGRAMDTQYF
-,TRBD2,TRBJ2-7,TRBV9,TGTGCCAGCAGCGTAGACAGGACTAGCGGGAGGGAGCAGTACTTC,CASSVDRTSGREQYF
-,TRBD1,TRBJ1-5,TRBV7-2,TGTGCCAGCAGCCCAGGGGGCGGGTGGCAGCCCCAGCATTTT,CASSPGGGWQPQHF
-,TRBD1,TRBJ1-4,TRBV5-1,TGCGCCAGCAAGGAAGGACAGGGTAATGAAAAACTGTTTTTT,CASKEGQGNEKLFF
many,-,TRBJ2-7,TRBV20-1,TGCAGTTTGACAGACTACGAGCAGTACTTC,CSLTDYEQYF
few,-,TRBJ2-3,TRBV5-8,TGTGCCAGCAGCTTGTACTTTAGGAATACGCAGTATTTT,CASSLYFRNTQYF
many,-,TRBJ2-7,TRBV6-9,TGTGCCAGCAGTTATATAGGGTCCTACGAGCAGTACTTC,CASSYIGSYEQYF
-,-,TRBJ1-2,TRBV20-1,TGCAGTGCTAGGAAGACCGTTAAAGGCTATGGCTACACCTTC,CSARKTVKGYGYTF
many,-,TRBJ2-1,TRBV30,TGTGCCTGGACTACAGCTGTTCCGGTAAATGAGCAGTTCTTC,CAWTTAVPVNEQFF
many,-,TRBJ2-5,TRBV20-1,TGCAGTGCTAGTCTAAGACAGATAGGTCGGGAGACCCAGTACTTC,CSASLRQIGRETQYF
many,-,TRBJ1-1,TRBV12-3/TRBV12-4,TGTGCCAGCGACACCCCCTCCCCTGCGAACACTGAAGCTTTCTTT,CASDTPSPANTEAFF
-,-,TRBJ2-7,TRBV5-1,-,CASSWAPGTGSSYEHYF
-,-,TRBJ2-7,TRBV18,TGTGCCAGCTCACCACAGGTCAAGGTAACTTCCTACGAGCAGTACTTC,CASSPQVKVTSYEQYF
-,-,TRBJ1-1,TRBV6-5,TGTGCCAGCAGTTACCTGGACAAGGTTGAAGCTTTCTTT,CASSYLDKVEAFF
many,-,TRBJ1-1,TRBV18,TGTGCCAGCTCACCATCTTCTGGGACGGTAATAACTGAAGCTTTCTTT,CASSPSSGTVITEAFF
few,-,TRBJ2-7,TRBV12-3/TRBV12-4,TGTGCCAGCAGCCAGGGGCCACCCCGCTACGGGCAGTACTTC,CASSQGPPRYGQYF
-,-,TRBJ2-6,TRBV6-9,TGTGCCAGCAGTTACTCGAATGGACCTGGGGCCAACGTCCTGACTTTC,CASSYSNGPGANVLTF
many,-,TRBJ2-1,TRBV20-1,TGCAGTGCTAGAGCCCTCTTATCTCCGGCAGGTTACAATGAGCAGTTCTTC,CSARALLSPAGYNEQFF
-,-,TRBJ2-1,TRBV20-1,TGCAGTGCTGCCGTGGGGGAGCAGTTCTTC,CSAAVGEQFF
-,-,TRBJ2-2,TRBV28,TGTGCCAACAGGAAAGGCGGACCCACCGGGGAGCTGTTTTTT,CANRKGGPTGELFF
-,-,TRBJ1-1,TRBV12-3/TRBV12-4,TGTGCCAGCAGTTCCCGGACAGCTGAAGAAGCTTTCTTT,CASSSRTAEEAFF
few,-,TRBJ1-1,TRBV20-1,TGCAGTGCTAGACAGAACACTGAAGCTTTCTTT,CSARQNTEAFF
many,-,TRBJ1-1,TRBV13,TGTGCCAGCAGCCACGGCATGAACACTGAAGCTTTCTTT,CASSHGMNTEAFF
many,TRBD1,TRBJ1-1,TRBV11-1,TGTGCCAGCAGCTCTCGGACAGGAGGGAACACTGAAGCTTTCTTT,CASSSRTGGNTEAFF